A single sample gave rise to the 15 T cell receptor beta chains below, sequenced in a study of T cell clonality in common variable immunodeficiency. Study-level points and caveats: Reportedly, TCR beta sequences from common variable immunodeficiency showed fewer deletions and N-nucleotide insertions.

Only in-frame clones appear in the TCRdb table, and some are missing; sequencing was by immunoSEQ multiplex PCR. Observed in the sample are around 19,000 clones, none of them singletons. The antigens of these receptors remain unknown. The sample was peripheral blood mononuclear cells. Every receptor here comes from a human donor with common variable immunodeficiency.

The covered CDR3 bases are TGCAGTGCTAGAGAGCAACTCTCTGGAAACACC. Its translation: CSAREQLSGNT. The complete CDR3 sequence is CSAREQLSGNTIYF. The gene calls are TRBV20-1 and TRBJ1-3; D is unresolved. The CDR3 goes on 3 residues after the read ends, and that part is filled in from the germline J gene. CDR3 size: 14 residues. Germline lookup yields CDR1 DFQATT and CDR2 SNEGSKA (reference sequence). V lost 0 bases and J lost 0, with 6 bases in between.

This clone was observed a handful of times. The read comes to an end 3 residues before the CDR3 does, leaving the germline J gene to fill in the end. This chain uses TRBV6-2 or TRBV6-3 with TRBJ2-7, with D perhaps TRBD1 (6 bases). The germline CDR1 and CDR2 sequences are MNHEY and SVGEGT. The CDR3 is 14 amino acids. With 2 bases removed from V and 1 base from J, the gap between germline ends came to 9 bases. The sequenced CDR3 bases are TGTGCCAGCAGTTACCAGGGGTGGTCCTACGAG. Translated: CASSYQGWSYE. The whole CDR3 protein reads CASSYQGWSYEQYF.

This clone was observed at least ten times. The read is 3 residues too short to cover the CDR3 end, so that end is filled in from the germline J gene. This chain joins TRBV7-6 and TRBJ1-1; TRBD1 matches at 7 bases. J lost 1 base, V lost 2 bases, and 7 bases had no gene match. The CDR3 sequence is 16 residues long. The germline V gene has CDR1 SGHVS and CDR2 FNYEAQ. CDR3 amino acids: CASSLWTGVSNTEAFF. The sequenced part of the CDR3 DNA is TGTGCCAGCAGCTTATGGACAGGAGTCTCGAACACTGAA. Full variable domain (missing parts from reference TRBV7-6 and TRBJ1-1): GAGVSQSPRYKVTKRGQDVALRCDPISGHVSLYWYRQALGQGPEFLTYFNYEAQQDKSGLPNDRFSAERPEGSISTLTIQRTEQRDSAMYRCASSLWTGVSNTEAFFGQGTRLTVV.

This clone was detected a few times. The observed sequence ends 3 residues before the CDR3 terminus, with the missing tail filled in from the germline J gene. J is TRBJ2-1 and V is TRBV20-1, with TRBD2 matching over 14 bases. The V gene's germline CDR1 is DFQATT and CDR2 SNEGSKA (reference sequence). The CDR3 spans 15 residues. The V and J ends lost 2 bases and 8 bases, in that order; junction bases with no gene match: 5. CDR3 region: CSARRTSGGPDEQFF. Partial CDR3 DNA: TGCAGTGCTAGACGGACTAGCGGGGGGCCGGATGAG.

This clone was seen a handful of times. The read finishes 3 residues shy of the CDR3 end, and the germline J gene is used to complete it. This sequence joins TRBV19 and TRBJ1-2, with 9 positions matching TRBD1. The length of the CDR3 is 13 residues. J was trimmed by 4 bases and V by 7 bases; bases with no gene match: 4. Germline V gene lookup returns CDR1 LNHDA and CDR2 SQIVND (reference sequence). CDR3 DNA, as far as it was read: TGTGCCAGTAAGGACAGGGGAACCTATGGC. Its protein is CASKDRGTYG. The entire CDR3 is CASKDRGTYGYTF.

The CDR3 bases that were read are TGTGCCAGTAGTATAGGGGGGGGTGAG. Translating gives CASSIGGGE. The CDR3 as a whole reads CASSIGGGEQFF. The gene calls are TRBV19 and TRBJ2-1, with TRBD2 matching 7 bases. With the read ending 3 residues before the CDR3 end, the germline J gene is used to fill in that end. The CDR3 sequence is 12 residues long. Germline CDR1 is LNHDA and CDR2 is SQIVND (reference sequence). V was clipped by 1 base and J by 9 bases; unmatched bases: 0. The variable domain in full, completed from reference TRBV19 and TRBJ2-1, reads DGGITQSPKYLFRKEGQNVTLSCEQNLNHDAMYWYRQDPGQGLRLIYYSQIVNDFQKGDIAEGYSVSREKKESFPLTVTSAQKNPTAFYLCASSIGGGEQFFGPGTRLTVL.

With regard to this clone: The DNA ends 3 residues before the CDR3 does, and the rest of the CDR3 is filled in from the germline J gene. V gene TRBV2 combines with J gene TRBJ2-3; 10 nucleotides line up with TRBD2. This CDR3 has 15 amino acids. V lost 8 bases and J lost 4; bases outside the gene matches: 9. Germline lookup yields CDR1 SNHLY and CDR2 FYNNEI. The CDR3 reads CASRYSGGASDTQYF. The part of the CDR3 DNA that was read is TGTGCCAGCCGATACAGCGGGGGGGCCTCAGATACG.

As regards this clone: Read data end 3 residues before the CDR3 end; the end is taken from the germline J gene. The rearrangement joins TRBV6-2 or TRBV6-3 to TRBJ2-7; 9 bases fit TRBD2. This CDR3 contains 16 residues. In germline, CDR1 is MNHEY, CDR2 SVGEGT. The V and J ends lost 0 bases and 2 bases, in that order; junction bases with no gene match: 5. The CDR3 bases that were read are TGTGCCAGCAGTTACTCGGCGGTAGCGGGGGCCTACGAG. Encoded protein: CASSYSAVAGAYE. The CDR3 as a whole reads CASSYSAVAGAYEQYF.

This clone was recorded a few times. The observed sequence ends 3 residues before the CDR3 terminus, with the missing tail filled in from the germline J gene. This chain links TRBV18 with TRBJ1-2, with a weak D call TRBD1 (5 bases). Per the germline V gene, CDR1 is KGHSH and CDR2 is LQKENI. This CDR3 comprises 15 residues. Trimming removed 3 bases at V and 2 bases at J, with 13 bases between. CDR3 region: CASSPTVQYNYGYTF. The DNA read from the CDR3 is TGTGCCAGCTCACCGACAGTTCAGTACAACTATGGC.

This clone was recorded a few times. With the read ending 3 residues before the CDR3 end, the germline J gene is used to fill in that end. V is TRBV30 and J is TRBJ1-6; weak D call: TRBD1 (5 bases). The V and J ends lost 4 bases and 7 bases respectively, with 8 bases between them. Per the germline V gene, CDR1 is GTSNPN and CDR2 is SVGIG (reference sequence). The CDR3 loop spans 12 amino acids. CDR3 bases read: TGTGCCTGGAACGGGGGGAATTCACCC. It encodes CAWNGGNSP. The entire CDR3 reads CAWNGGNSPLHF.

About this clone: Sequencing ends 3 residues short of the CDR3 end; the germline J gene provides the rest. The gene calls are TRBV29-1 and TRBJ2-7; 11 nucleotides agree with TRBD1. The CDR3 is made up of 15 amino acids. Trimming removed 4 bases from V and 3 bases from J; junction bases left unmatched: 8. Germline V gives CDR1 SQVTM, CDR2 ANQGSEA. The CDR3 spells CSVAHPGTGGYEQYF. The CDR3 DNA, read in part, is TGCAGCGTTGCACACCCCGGGACAGGGGGCTACGAG.

This clone was observed many times. Sequencing ends 3 residues short of the CDR3 end; the germline J gene provides the rest. The V and J genes are TRBV7-2 and TRBJ1-4; the match to TRBD1 covers 8 bases. The junction had 10 bases not matched to a gene; V was cut back by 4 bases and J by 9 bases. Germline V gene lookup returns CDR1 SGHTA and CDR2 FQGNSA. This CDR3 comprises 15 residues. The CDR3 bases that were read are TGTGCCAGCAGCTCATCGACAGGGGATGGGCAAAAA. Translating it yields CASSSSTGDGQK. In full, the CDR3 reads CASSSSTGDGQKLFF.

In the case of this clone: The read finishes 3 residues shy of the CDR3 end, and the germline J gene is used to complete it. This chain connects TRBV7-2 to TRBJ1-1, with D possibly being TRBD1 (5 bases). Germline V gene lookup returns CDR1 SGHTA and CDR2 FQGNSA. The CDR3 totals 14 residues. V was shortened by 5 bases and J by 2 bases, with 12 bases between the two germline ends. The part of the CDR3 DNA that was read is TGTGCCAGCAGCCGTCCGGGACTTAACACTGAA. It translates to CASSRPGLNTE. The whole CDR3 sequence is CASSRPGLNTEAFF. The full variable domain, rest sourced from reference TRBV7-2 and TRBJ1-1, is GAGVSQSPSNKVTEKGKDVELRCDPISGHTALYWYRQSLGQGLEFLIYFQGNSAPDKSGLPSDRFSAERTGGSVSTLTIQRTQQEDSAVYLCASSRPGLNTEAFFGQGTRLTVV.

This clone was seen more than once but under ten times. The read terminates 3 residues ahead of where the CDR3 ends, so the germline J gene completes it. This rearrangement joins TRBV7-2 to TRBJ1-6, with D possibly being TRBD1 (5 bases). Germline V gene sequence: CDR1 SGHTA, CDR2 FQGNSA. The CDR3 contains 14 residues. Trimming pared 1 base from V and 8 bases from J, leaving 9 bases between. CDR3: CASSLDQGYSPLHF. The sequenced CDR3 bases are TGTGCCAGCAGCTTAGACCAGGGTTATTCACCC.

This clone has at least ten counts. The read terminates 3 residues ahead of where the CDR3 ends, so the germline J gene completes it. This chain uses TRBV18 with TRBJ2-7; a possible D gene is TRBD1 (6 bases). The CDR3 runs to 15 residues. Germline-derived CDR1 and CDR2 are KGHSH and LQKENI. The V and J ends lost 3 bases and 3 bases respectively, with 15 bases between them. CDR3: CASSPRRTEFYEQYF. Partial CDR3 DNA: TGTGCCAGCTCACCCAGACGGACAGAATTCTACGAG.